This T cell receptor (beta chain) came from a study of OX40 agonist ivuxolimab in advanced cancers. The method was immunoSEQ multiplex PCR; TCRdb's version includes in-frame clones alone and lacks a portion of them. The table records tens of thousands of clones, about 85% of them present only once. The V gene's germline CDR1 is SGHVS and CDR2 FQNEAQ. The CDR3 spans 14 residues. The trim removed 3 bases at V and 4 bases at J, leaving 2 bases unmatched. This chain connects TRBV7-8 to TRBJ2-5, with 10 bases fitting TRBD1. Here the sequenced sample was CD4+ or CD8+ T cells sorted from blood, taken in a trial of the OX40 agonist ivuxolimab. The sequence derives from an adult with an advanced solid tumor such as melanoma, head and neck, liver or kidney cancer. The CDR3, as DNA: TGTGCCAGCAGCTTCTGGGACAGGGGAGAGACCCAGTACTTC. This sequence encodes CASSFWDRGETQYF.